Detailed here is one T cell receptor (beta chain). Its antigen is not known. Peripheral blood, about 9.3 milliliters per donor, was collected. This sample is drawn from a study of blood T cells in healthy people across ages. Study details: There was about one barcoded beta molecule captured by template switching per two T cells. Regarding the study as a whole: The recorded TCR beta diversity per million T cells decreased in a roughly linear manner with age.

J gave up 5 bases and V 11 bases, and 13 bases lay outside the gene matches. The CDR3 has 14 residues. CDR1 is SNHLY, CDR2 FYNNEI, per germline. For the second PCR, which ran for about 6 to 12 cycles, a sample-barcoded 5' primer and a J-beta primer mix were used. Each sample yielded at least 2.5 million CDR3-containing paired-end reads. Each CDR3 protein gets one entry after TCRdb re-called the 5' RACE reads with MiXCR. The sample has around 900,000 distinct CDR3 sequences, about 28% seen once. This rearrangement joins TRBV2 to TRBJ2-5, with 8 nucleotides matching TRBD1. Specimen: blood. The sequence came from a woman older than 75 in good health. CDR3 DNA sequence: TGTGCCGGCGGTCCGGACAGGGCTGGGGAGACCCAGTACTTC. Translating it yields CAGGPDRAGETQYF. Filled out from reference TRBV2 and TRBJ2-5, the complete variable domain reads EPEVTQTPSHQVTQMGQEVILRCVPISNHLYFYWYRQILGQKVEFLVSFYNNEISEKSEIFDDQFSVERPDGSNFTLKIRSTKLEDSAMYFCAGGPDRAGETQYFGPGTRLLVL.